This record covers a single T cell receptor beta chain. The CDR3 covers 13 residues. Trimming removed 5 bases at V and 4 bases at J, with 9 bases between. In germline, CDR1 is GTSNPN, CDR2 SVGIG (reference sequence). This specimen belongs to a study of technical replicates of blood from several donors. Sequencing was performed with immunoSEQ multiplex PCR; in TCRdb, only in-frame clones are kept and a portion is missing. Of approximately 73,000 clones in the sample, approximately 95% were seen once. The sequencing sample was made of T cells isolated from PBMCs. The receptor comes from a human donor in good health. The chain joins TRBV30 to TRBJ2-6; maybe TRBD1 (6 bases). This CDR3 reads CAWQGSGANVLTF. The CDR3 bases are TGTGCCTGGCAGGGGTCCGGGGCCAACGTCCTGACTTTC.